This T cell receptor (beta chain) appears in the sequencing data of a study of T cells in Graves' hyperthyroidism and ophthalmopathy. The study's findings and limits: Prediction of ophthalmopathy progression came a median 6.5 months pre-onset.

This clonotype was picked up many times. No antigen is known for it. A lack of ophthalmopathy progression within 18 months defined stable Graves' hyperthyroidism. Clinicians diagnosed patients from clinical symptoms, serum thyroxine and TRAb, thyroid ultrasound and orbital computed tomography. Amplification of TCR beta CDR3 regions was performed using RNA transcripts as template. Using the HTBI primer set, a first-round RT-PCR was run on the TCR CDR3. TCRdb analysed the multiplex PCR reads with MiXCR anew, one entry per CDR3 protein. This table holds roughly 710,000 distinct CDR3 sequences, about 35% found once. Germline loops: CDR1 SGDLS, CDR2 YYNGEE. Trimming took 3 bases from V and 3 from J, leaving 12 bases between them. The CDR3 spans 14 residues.

The sequenced sample was blood. This clonotype originated in a woman in her thirties or forties with Graves' hyperthyroidism. This chain links TRBV9 with TRBJ1-2; perhaps TRBD1 as D (5 bases). The CDR3 loop is CASSAGGTDYGYTF. The DNA of the CDR3 is TGTGCCAGCAGCGCCGGAGGGACGGACTATGGCTACACCTTC.